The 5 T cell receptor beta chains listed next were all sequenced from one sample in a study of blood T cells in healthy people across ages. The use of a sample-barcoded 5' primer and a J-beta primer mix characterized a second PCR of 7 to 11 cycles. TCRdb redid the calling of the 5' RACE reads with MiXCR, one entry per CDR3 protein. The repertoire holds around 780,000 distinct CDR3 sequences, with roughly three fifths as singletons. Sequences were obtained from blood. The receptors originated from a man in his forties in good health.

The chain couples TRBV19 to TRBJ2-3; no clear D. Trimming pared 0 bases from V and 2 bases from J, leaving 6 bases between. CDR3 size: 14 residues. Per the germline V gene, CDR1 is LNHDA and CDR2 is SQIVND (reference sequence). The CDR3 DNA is TGTGCCAGTAGTATAGAATTCGCCACAGATACGCAGTATTTT. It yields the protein CASSIEFATDTQYF.

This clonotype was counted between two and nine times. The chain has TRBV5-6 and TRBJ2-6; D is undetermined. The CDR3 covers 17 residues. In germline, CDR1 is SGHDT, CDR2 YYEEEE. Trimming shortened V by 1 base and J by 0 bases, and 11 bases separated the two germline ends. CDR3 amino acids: CASSLWGPGSGANVLTF. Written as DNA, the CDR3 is TGTGCCAGCAGCTTGTGGGGTCCTGGCTCTGGGGCCAACGTCCTGACTTTC.

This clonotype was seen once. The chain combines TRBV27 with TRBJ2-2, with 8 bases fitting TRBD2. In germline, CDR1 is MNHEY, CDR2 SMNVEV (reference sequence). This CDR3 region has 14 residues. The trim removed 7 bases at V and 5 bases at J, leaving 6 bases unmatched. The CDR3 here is CASNQAGVTGELFF. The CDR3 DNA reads TGTGCCAGCAACCAAGCGGGAGTTACCGGGGAGCTGTTTTTT.

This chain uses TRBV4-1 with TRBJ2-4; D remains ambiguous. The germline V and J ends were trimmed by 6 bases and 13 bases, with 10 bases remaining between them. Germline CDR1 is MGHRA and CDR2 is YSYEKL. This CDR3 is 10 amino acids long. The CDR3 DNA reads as TGCGCCAGCAGTACGACTCCACAGTACTTC. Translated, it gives CASSTTPQYF.

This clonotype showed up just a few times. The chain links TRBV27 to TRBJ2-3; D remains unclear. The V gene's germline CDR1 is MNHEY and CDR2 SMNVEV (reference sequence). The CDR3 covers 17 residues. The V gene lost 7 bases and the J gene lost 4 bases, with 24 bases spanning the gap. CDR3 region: CASISLSARAPADTQYF. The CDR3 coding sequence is TGTGCCAGCATTTCTCTTTCGGCCCGGGCCCCCGCAGATACGCAGTATTTT.